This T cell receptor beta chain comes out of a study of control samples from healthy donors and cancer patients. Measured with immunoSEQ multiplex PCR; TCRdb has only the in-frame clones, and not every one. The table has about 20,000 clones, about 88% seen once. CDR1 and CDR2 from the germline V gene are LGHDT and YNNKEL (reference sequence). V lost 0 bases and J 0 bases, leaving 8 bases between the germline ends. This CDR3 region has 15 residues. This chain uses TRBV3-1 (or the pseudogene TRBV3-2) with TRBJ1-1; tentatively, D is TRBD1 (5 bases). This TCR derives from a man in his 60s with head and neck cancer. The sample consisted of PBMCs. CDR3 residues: CASSQEVGVNTEAFF. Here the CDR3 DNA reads TGTGCCAGCAGCCAAGAAGTAGGGGTGAACACTGAAGCTTTCTTT.